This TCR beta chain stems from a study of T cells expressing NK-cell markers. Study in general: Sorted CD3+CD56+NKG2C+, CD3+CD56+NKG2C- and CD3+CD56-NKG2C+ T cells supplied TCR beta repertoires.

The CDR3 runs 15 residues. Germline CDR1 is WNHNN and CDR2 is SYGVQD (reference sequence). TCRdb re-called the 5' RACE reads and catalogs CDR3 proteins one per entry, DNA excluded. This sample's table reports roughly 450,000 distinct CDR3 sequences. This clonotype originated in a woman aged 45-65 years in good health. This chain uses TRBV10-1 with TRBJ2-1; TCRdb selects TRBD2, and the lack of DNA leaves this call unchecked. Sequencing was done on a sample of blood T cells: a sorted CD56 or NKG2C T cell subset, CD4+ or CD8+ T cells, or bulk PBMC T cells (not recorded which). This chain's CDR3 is CASSLSGSKENEQFF.